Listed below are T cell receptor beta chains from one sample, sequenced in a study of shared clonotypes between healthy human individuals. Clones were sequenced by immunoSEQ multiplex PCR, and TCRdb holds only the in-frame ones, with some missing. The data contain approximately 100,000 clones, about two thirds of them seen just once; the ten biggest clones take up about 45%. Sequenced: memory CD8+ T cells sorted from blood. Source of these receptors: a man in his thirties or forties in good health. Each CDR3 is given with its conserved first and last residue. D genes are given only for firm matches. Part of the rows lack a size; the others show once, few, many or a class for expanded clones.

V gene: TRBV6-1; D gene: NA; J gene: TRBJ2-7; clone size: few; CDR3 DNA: TGTGCCAGCAGTGAATCGTCGGGGAGCTCCTACGAGCAGTACTTC; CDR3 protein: CASSESSGSSYEQYF
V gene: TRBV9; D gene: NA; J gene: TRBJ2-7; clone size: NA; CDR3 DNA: TGTGCCAGCAGCAAGGGGGTAGCGGGACAGGCCTCTCTCGAGCAGTACTTC; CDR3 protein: CASSKGVAGQASLEQYF
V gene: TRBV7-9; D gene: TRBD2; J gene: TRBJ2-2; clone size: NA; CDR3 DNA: TGTGCCAGCAGCTTCCCTAGCGGGGCAGTACGAACCGGGGAGCTGTTTTTT; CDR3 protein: CASSFPSGAVRTGELFF
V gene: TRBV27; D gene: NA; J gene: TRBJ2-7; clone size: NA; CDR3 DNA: TGTGCCAGCAGTTCGTGGAACGAGCAGTACTTC; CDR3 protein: CASSSWNEQYF
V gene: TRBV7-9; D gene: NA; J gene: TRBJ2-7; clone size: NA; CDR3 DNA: TGTGCCAGCGGCCTCATCGGGGACGAGCAGTACTTC; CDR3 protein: CASGLIGDEQYF
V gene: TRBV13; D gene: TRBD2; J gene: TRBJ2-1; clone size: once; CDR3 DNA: TGTGCCAGCAGCTTACGGACTAGCGGGCATAGGCAGTTCTTC; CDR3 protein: CASSLRTSGHRQFF
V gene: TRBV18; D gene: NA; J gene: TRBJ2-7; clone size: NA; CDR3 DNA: TGTGCCAGCTCAAGAAGGGACGAGCAGTACTTC; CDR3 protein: CASSRRDEQYF
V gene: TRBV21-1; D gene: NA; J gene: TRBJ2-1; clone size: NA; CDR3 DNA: TGTGCCAGCAGCAACGGTGGAAGCAGCTACAATGAGCAGTTCTTC; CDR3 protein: CASSNGGSSYNEQFF
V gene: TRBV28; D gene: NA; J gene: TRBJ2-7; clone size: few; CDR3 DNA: TGTGCCAGCAGCGACAGTACCTACGAGCAGTACTTC; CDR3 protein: CASSDSTYEQYF
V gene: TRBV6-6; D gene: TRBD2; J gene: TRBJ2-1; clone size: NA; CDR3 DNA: TGTGCCAGCAATGCGGGAGTGGGTAATGAGCAGTTCTTC; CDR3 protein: CASNAGVGNEQFF
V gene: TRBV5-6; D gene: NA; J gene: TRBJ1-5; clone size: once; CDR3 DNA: TGTGCCAGCAGCTTGGGACAGATCGATCAGCCCCAGCATTTT; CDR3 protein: CASSLGQIDQPQHF
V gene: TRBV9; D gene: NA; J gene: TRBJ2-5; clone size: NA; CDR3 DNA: TGTGCCAGCAGCGTAGGGCGGAGCGAGATGGGTGGTCGTCTCGAGACCCAGTACTTC; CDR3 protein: CASSVGRSEMGGRLETQYF
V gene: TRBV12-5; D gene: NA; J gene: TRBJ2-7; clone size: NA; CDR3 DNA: TGTGCTAGTGGTTTGGTAGGGGGGCACGGGAATAAGTACGAGCAGTACTTC; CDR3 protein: CASGLVGGHGNKYEQYF
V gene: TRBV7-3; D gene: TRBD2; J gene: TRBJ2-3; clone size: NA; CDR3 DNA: TGTGCCAGCAGCCAAGGGACTAGCAGAACAGATACGCAGTATTTT; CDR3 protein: CASSQGTSRTDTQYF
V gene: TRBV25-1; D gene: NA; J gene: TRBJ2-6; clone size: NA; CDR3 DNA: TGTGCCAGCAGTAGTGGCTCTGGGGCCAACGTCCTGACTTTC; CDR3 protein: CASSSGSGANVLTF
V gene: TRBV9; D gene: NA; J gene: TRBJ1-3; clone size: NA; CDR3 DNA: TGTGCCAGCAGCGTGGGGGTATCCAGGGGCGCGGACACCATATATTTT; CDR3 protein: CASSVGVSRGADTIYF
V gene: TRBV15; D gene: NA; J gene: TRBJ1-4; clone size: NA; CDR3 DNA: TGTGCCACCAGCAGAAACAGGGTCAGAGAACTGTTTTTT; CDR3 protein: CATSRNRVRELFF
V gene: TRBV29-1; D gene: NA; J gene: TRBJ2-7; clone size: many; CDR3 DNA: TGCAGCGTTGGGGAGATCAGCTCCTACGAGCAGTACTTC; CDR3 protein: CSVGEISSYEQYF
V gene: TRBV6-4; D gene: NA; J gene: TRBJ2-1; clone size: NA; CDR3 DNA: TGTGCCAGCAGTGACTCGATATTGTCCACCGCCAATGAGCAGTTCTTC; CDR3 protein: CASSDSILSTANEQFF
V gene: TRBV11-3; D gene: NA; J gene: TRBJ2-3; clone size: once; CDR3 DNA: TGTGCCAGCAGCTCCCCGCGGAGGACGGAAAGCACAGATACGCAGTATTTT; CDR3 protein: CASSSPRRTESTDTQYF
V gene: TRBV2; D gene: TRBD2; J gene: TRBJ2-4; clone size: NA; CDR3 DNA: TGTGCCAGCAGTGCTGGGGGGGTATCTAACATTCAGTACTTC; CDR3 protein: CASSAGGVSNIQYF
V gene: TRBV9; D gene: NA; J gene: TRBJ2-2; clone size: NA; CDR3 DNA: TGTGCCAGCACCGAGTTTGGGACCGGGGAGCTGTTTTTT; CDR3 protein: CASTEFGTGELFF
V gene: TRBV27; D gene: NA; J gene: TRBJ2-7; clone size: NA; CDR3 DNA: TGTGCCAGCAGTTTATCGGGGGTATCACTGTACTTC; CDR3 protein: CASSLSGVSLYF
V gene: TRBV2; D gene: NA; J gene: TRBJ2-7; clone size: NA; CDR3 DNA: TGTGCCAGCAGTGAGGAGTGGGGTGAGCAGTACTTC; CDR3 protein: CASSEEWGEQYF